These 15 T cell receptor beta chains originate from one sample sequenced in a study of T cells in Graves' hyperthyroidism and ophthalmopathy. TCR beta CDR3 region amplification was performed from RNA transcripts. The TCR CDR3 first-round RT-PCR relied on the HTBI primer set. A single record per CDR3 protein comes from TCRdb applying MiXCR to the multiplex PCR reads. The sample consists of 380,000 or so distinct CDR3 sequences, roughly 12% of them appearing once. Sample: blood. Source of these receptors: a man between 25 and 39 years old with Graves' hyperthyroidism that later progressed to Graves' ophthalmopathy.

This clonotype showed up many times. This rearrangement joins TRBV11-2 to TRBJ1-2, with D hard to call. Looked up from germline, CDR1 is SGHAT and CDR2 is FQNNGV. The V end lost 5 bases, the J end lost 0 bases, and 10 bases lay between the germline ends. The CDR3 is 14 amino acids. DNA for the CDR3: TGTGCCAGCAGCGACGATTATACTAACTATGGCTACACCTTC. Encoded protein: CASSDDYTNYGYTF.

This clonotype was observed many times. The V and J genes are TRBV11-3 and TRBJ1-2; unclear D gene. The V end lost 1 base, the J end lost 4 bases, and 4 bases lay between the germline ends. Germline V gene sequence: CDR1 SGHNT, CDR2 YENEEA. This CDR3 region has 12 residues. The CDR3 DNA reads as TGTGCCAGCAGCTTAGGCCTCTATGGCTACACCTTC. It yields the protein CASSLGLYGYTF.

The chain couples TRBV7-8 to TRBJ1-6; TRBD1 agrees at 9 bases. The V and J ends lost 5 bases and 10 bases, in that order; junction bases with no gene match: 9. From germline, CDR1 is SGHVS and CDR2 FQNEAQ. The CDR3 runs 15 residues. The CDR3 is CASSTLTGGNSPLHF. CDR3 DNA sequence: TGTGCCAGCAGCACCCTGACAGGGGGGAACTCACCCCTCCACTTT.

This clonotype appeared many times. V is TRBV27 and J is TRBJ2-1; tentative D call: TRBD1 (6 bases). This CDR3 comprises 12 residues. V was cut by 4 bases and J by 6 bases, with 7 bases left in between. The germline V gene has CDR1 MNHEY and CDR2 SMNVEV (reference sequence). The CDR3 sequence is CASSSQGNEQFF. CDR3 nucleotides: TGTGCCAGCAGTTCACAGGGCAATGAGCAGTTCTTC.

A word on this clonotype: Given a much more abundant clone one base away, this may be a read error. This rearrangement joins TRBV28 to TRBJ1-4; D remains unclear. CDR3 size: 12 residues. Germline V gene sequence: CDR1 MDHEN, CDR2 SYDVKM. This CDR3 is CTSSLSYEKLFF. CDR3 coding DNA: TGTACCAGCAGTTTATCTTATGAAAAACTGTTTTTT.

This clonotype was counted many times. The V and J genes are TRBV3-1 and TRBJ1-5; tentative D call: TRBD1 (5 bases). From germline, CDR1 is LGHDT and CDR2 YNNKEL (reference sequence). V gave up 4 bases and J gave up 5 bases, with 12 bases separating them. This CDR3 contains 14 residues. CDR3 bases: TGTGCCAGCAGCCGGAGGGGCGGAGATCAGCCCCAGCATTTT. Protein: CASSRRGGDQPQHF.

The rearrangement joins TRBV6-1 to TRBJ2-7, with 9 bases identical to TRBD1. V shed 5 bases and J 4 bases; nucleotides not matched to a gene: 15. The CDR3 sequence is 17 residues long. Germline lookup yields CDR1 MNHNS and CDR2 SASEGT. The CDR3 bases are TGTGCCAGCAGTACAGCCCCCGGGACAGGGAAATCTTACGAGCAGTACTTC. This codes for CASSTAPGTGKSYEQYF.

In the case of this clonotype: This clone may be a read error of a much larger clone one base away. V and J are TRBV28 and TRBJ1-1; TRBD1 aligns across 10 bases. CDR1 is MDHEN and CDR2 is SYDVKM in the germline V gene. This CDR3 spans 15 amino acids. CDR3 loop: CASSLSGQGNAEAFF. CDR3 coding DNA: TGTGCCAGCAGTTTATCGGGACAGGGGAACGCTGAAGCTTTCTTT.

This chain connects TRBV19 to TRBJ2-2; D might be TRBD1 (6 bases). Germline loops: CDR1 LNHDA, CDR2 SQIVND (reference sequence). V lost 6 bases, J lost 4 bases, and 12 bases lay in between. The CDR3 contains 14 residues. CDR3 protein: CASREQGFTGELFF. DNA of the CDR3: TGTGCCAGTAGGGAACAGGGTTTCACCGGGGAGCTGTTTTTT.

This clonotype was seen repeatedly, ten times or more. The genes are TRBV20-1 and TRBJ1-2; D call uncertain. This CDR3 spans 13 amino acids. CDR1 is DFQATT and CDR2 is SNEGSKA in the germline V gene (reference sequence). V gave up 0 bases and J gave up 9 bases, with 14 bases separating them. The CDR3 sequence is CSARDRSDGRYTF. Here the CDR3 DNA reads TGCAGTGCTAGAGATCGGAGCGATGGGCGCTACACCTTC.

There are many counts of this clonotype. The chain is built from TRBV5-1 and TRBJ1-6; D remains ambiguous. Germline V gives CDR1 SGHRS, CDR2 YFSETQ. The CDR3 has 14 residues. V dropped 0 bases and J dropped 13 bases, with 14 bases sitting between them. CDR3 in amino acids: CASSLGRSSDPLHF. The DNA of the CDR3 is TGCGCCAGCAGCTTGGGACGCAGCTCTGATCCCCTCCACTTT.

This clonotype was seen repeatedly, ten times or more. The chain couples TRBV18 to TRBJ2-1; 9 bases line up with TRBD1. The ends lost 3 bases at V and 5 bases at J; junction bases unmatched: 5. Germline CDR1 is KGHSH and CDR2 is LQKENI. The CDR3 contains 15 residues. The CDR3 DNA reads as TGTGCCAGCTCACCGAGGGACAGGGATGACAATGAGCAGTTCTTC. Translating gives CASSPRDRDDNEQFF. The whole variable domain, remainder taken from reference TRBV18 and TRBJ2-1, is NAGVMQNPRHLVRRRGQEARLRCSPMKGHSHVYWYRQLPEEGLKFMVYLQKENIIDESGMPKERFSAEFPKEGPSILRIQQVVRGDSAAYFCASSPRDRDDNEQFFGPGTRLTVL.

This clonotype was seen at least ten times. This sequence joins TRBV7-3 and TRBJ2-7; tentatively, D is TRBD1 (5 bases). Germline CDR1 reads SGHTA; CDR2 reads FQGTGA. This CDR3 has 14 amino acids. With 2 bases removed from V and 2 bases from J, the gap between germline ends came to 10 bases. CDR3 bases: TGTGCCAGCAGCTTATGGCAGGGTCCCTACGAGCAGTACTTC. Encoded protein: CASSLWQGPYEQYF.

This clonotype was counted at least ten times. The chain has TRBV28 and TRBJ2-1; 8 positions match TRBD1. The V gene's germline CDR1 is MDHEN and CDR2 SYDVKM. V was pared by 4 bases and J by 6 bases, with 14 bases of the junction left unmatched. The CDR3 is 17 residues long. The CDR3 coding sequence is TGTGCCAGCAGTTCCATTCAGGGGGCGAATGGGTTCAATGAGCAGTTCTTC. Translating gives CASSSIQGANGFNEQFF.

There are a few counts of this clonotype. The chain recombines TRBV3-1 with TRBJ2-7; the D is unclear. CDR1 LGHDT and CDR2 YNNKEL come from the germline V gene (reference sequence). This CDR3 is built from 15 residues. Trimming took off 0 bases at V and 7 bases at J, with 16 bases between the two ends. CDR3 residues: CASSQDSSPHGEQYF. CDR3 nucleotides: TGTGCCAGCAGCCAAGACAGCAGTCCCCATGGGGAGCAGTACTTC.